Listed here are 25 T cell receptor beta chains from one sample, sequenced in a study of cytomegalovirus exposure and HLA in healthy donors. PCR involved 60 Vbeta and 13 Jbeta primers. Here immunoSEQ multiplex PCR was the method, and the copy in TCRdb shows in-frame clones only, minus some. This repertoire shows about 170,000 clones, 84% found once; its top ten account for about 0.37%. Material: PBMCs. Source of these receptors: a boy aged 2 to 10 in good health and CMV-seronegative.

This clone appeared a few times. The chain has TRBV5-1 and TRBJ2-7; 7 positions agree with TRBD2. The CDR3 length is 15 residues. From germline, CDR1 is SGHRS and CDR2 YFSETQ. J gave up 2 bases and V 1 base, and 6 bases lay outside the gene matches. CDR3 nucleotides: TGCGCCAGCAGCTTGCTGTGGGAGGGTCCCTACGAGCAGTACTTC. This codes for CASSLLWEGPYEQYF.

The gene calls are TRBV12-5 and TRBJ1-1; TRBD1 matches at 9 bases. J gave up 5 bases and V 5 bases, and 3 bases lay outside the gene matches. This CDR3 has 13 amino acids. From germline, CDR1 is LGHNT and CDR2 FRNRAP. CDR3 sequence (DNA): TGTGCTAGTGGTGTGACAGGGGGAACTGAAGCTTTCTTT. It is translated as CASGVTGGTEAFF.

This chain connects TRBV4-2 to TRBJ2-3; 11 bases are a match to TRBD2. There are 17 residues in the CDR3. The germline V gene has CDR1 LGHNA and CDR2 YNFKEQ. Trimming at V came to 3 bases and at J to 0 bases, leaving 5 bases not matched to a gene. This CDR3 reads CASSQTSSGRSTDTQYF. CDR3 bases: TGTGCCAGCAGCCAGACCTCTAGCGGGAGGAGCACAGATACGCAGTATTTT.

This sequence joins TRBV6-1 and TRBJ2-5; a weak D match, TRBD1 (5 bases). Gene TRBJ2-7 matches the end of the DNA better, so the J call may be wrong. Germline assignment: CDR1 MNHNS and CDR2 SASEGT. The CDR3 covers 15 residues. The CDR3 sequence is CASSEETGEYYEQYF. DNA of the CDR3: TGTGCCAGCAGTGAAGAAACAGGAGAATACTACGAGCAGTACTTC.

This clone was detected a few times. The V call is TRBV6-1, the J call TRBJ1-1; weak D call: TRBD1 (6 bases). Germline V gene sequence: CDR1 MNHNS, CDR2 SASEGT. The V and J ends lost 0 bases and 3 bases respectively, with 11 bases between them. The CDR3 is 15 amino acids. CDR3 DNA sequence: TGTGCCAGCAGTGAAGCAAAAGGGGGTTACACTGAAGCTTTCTTT. It codes for CASSEAKGGYTEAFF.

The V and J genes are TRBV5-1 and TRBJ1-1, with 10 positions matching TRBD1. This CDR3 region has 16 residues. Germline V lookup: CDR1 SGHRS, CDR2 YFSETQ. Trimming removed 2 bases from V and 4 bases from J; junction bases left unmatched: 8. DNA of the CDR3: TGCGCCAGCAGCTTAGGACAGGGGGGCGCGAGCACTGAAGCTTTCTTT. It translates to CASSLGQGGASTEAFF.

The chain is built from TRBV5-8 and TRBJ2-1; 11 bases fit TRBD2. The CDR3 loop spans 15 amino acids. Germline V gives CDR1 SGHTS, CDR2 YDEGEE. The V gene end was trimmed by 4 bases and the J gene end by 7 bases; junction bases not matched to a gene: 7. This chain's CDR3 is CASSPGLAGGNEQFF. The CDR3 DNA reads as TGTGCCAGCAGCCCTGGGCTAGCGGGAGGTAATGAGCAGTTCTTC.

A single count supports this clone. V gene TRBV5-6 combines with J gene TRBJ2-5; TRBD2 is a possible D gene (6 bases). Germline V gene sequence: CDR1 SGHDT, CDR2 YYEEEE. CDR3 size: 15 residues. V was trimmed by 2 bases and J by 6 bases, leaving 17 bases between them. The CDR3 reads CASSLEARAGKTQYF. The CDR3 DNA is TGTGCCAGCAGCTTAGAGGCCAGGGCGGGGAAGACCCAGTACTTC.

The chain carries TRBV7-3 and TRBJ2-1; a possible D gene is TRBD1 (5 bases). Germline values: CDR1 SGHTA, CDR2 FQGTGA. The length of the CDR3 is 16 residues. V was clipped by 6 bases and J by 0 bases, with 15 bases between them. The CDR3 spells CASSALGESSYNEQFF. The CDR3 DNA reads TGTGCCAGCAGTGCCCTAGGGGAAAGCTCCTACAATGAGCAGTTCTTC.

The chain combines TRBV28 with TRBJ2-1; 8 positions agree with TRBD2. Germline CDR1 reads MDHEN; CDR2 reads SYDVKM. With 4 bases clipped from V and 3 bases from J, the junction kept 8 bases outside the gene matches. The CDR3 extends over 16 amino acids. CDR3: CASSSVREAHYNEQFF. The CDR3 region has the DNA TGTGCCAGCAGTTCCGTGCGGGAGGCTCACTACAATGAGCAGTTCTTC. Using reference TRBV28 and TRBJ2-1 for the parts outside the CDR3, the full variable domain is DVKVTQSSRYLVKRTGEKVFLECVQDMDHENMFWYRQDPGLGLRLIYFSYDVKMKEKGDIPEGYSVSREKKERFSLILESASTNQTSMYLCASSSVREAHYNEQFFGPGTRLTVL.

The V call is TRBV28, the J call TRBJ1-1, with D unresolved. The CDR3 consists of 11 residues. Trimming took 6 bases from V and 12 from J, leaving 14 bases between them. The germline CDR1 and CDR2 sequences are MDHEN and SYDVKM. The CDR3 DNA is TGTGCCAGCAGCTCGAATCGGAGAACTTTCTTT. This codes for CASSSNRRTFF.

There are a few counts of this clone. The rearrangement uses TRBV6-5 and TRBJ1-3; D is undetermined. The CDR3 is 15 residues long. From germline, CDR1 is MNHEY and CDR2 SVGAGI. V lost 7 bases, J lost 0 bases, and 13 bases lay in between. As DNA, the CDR3 is TGTGCCAGCACCTCCACCTACGACTCTGGAAACACCATATATTTT. Protein sequence: CASTSTYDSGNTIYF.

The J gene is TRBJ1-4, the V gene TRBV7-9; D uncertain. Trimming took off 5 bases at V and 8 bases at J, with 9 bases between the two ends. Germline loops: CDR1 SEHNR, CDR2 FQNEAQ (reference sequence). This CDR3 has 12 amino acids. The CDR3 spells CASSEGGEKLFF. The CDR3 DNA is TGTGCCAGCAGCGAAGGAGGCGAAAAACTGTTTTTT.

CDR3 sequence: CASSRTENTEAFF. The CDR3 nucleotides are TGTGCCAGTAGTCGGACAGAGAACACTGAAGCTTTCTTT. The V gene is TRBV19, the J gene TRBJ1-1; weak D call: TRBD1 (6 bases). CDR3 size: 13 residues. The germline V gene encodes CDR1 LNHDA and CDR2 SQIVND (reference sequence). V shed 5 bases and J shed 1 base, with 8 bases lying between them.

Here the CDR3 reads CASMPRGRSGNTIYF. The CDR3 DNA is TGTGCCAGTATGCCACGGGGTAGGTCTGGAAACACCATATATTTT. The rearrangement links TRBV19 to TRBJ1-3; D remains ambiguous. The germline V and J ends were trimmed by 7 bases and 1 base, with 14 bases remaining between them. This CDR3 is 15 amino acids long. CDR1 LNHDA and CDR2 SQIVND come from the germline V gene (reference sequence). The variable domain in full, completed from reference TRBV19 and TRBJ1-3, reads DGGITQSPKYLFRKEGQNVTLSCEQNLNHDAMYWYRQDPGQGLRLIYYSQIVNDFQKGDIAEGYSVSREKKESFPLTVTSAQKNPTAFYLCASMPRGRSGNTIYFGEGSWLTVV.

This clone occurred once. The gene calls are TRBV7-8 and TRBJ2-2, with D perhaps TRBD2 (5 bases). CDR3 length equals 15 residues. Germline loops: CDR1 SGHVS, CDR2 FQNEAQ. Trimming stripped 4 bases from V and 7 bases from J, with 16 bases between. CDR3 protein: CASSSLNGRGGELFF. The CDR3 coding sequence is TGTGCCAGCAGCTCACTAAACGGACGGGGCGGGGAGCTGTTTTTT.

J is TRBJ2-3 and V is TRBV19; D not resolved. This CDR3 region has 17 residues. In germline, CDR1 is LNHDA, CDR2 SQIVND (reference sequence). The V gene lost 5 bases and the J gene lost 0 bases, with 18 bases spanning the gap. The CDR3 sequence is CASSPAVGSSSTDTQYF. CDR3 DNA: TGTGCCAGTAGTCCCGCGGTCGGGTCCTCTAGCACAGATACGCAGTATTTT. Supplemented by reference TRBV19 and TRBJ2-3, the full variable domain reads DGGITQSPKYLFRKEGQNVTLSCEQNLNHDAMYWYRQDPGQGLRLIYYSQIVNDFQKGDIAEGYSVSREKKESFPLTVTSAQKNPTAFYLCASSPAVGSSSTDTQYFGPGTRLTVL.

V usage is TRBV4-1 and J usage is TRBJ2-7; 7 positions match TRBD2. Per germline, CDR1 MGHRA and CDR2 YSYEKL. V was pared by 0 bases and J by 2 bases, with 10 bases of the junction left unmatched. This CDR3 contains 17 residues. The CDR3 nucleotides read TGCGCCAGCAGCCAAGAGAGGCGAGCGGGAAGCGCCTACGAGCAGTACTTC. Residues: CASSQERRAGSAYEQYF.

The chain has TRBV7-6 and TRBJ1-4; D not certain. From germline, CDR1 is SGHVS and CDR2 FNYEAQ. The CDR3 has 14 residues. The V end was cut by 0 bases, the J end by 8 bases, with 10 bases between. CDR3 DNA sequence: TGTGCCAGCAGCTTAGCCTCCGAGAGAGAAAAACTGTTTTTT. Residues: CASSLASEREKLFF.

V gene TRBV28 combines with J gene TRBJ2-5, with TRBD2 identical over 9 bases. From germline, CDR1 is MDHEN and CDR2 SYDVKM. This CDR3 region has 16 residues. With V trimmed by 3 bases and J by 2 bases, 7 bases remained unmatched. Here the CDR3 DNA reads TGTGCCAGCAGTTTTATAGCGGGAGTGAGGCAAGAGACCCAGTACTTC. Translation: CASSFIAGVRQETQYF.

The J gene is TRBJ2-7, the V gene TRBV25-1, with D perhaps TRBD2 (5 bases). This CDR3 region has 14 residues. The V gene lost 0 bases and the J gene lost 2 bases, with 8 bases spanning the gap. Germline assignment: CDR1 MGHDK and CDR2 SYGVNS. The CDR3 coding sequence is TGTGCCAGCAGTGAATATCAGGAGGCCTACGAGCAGTACTTC. Translated: CASSEYQEAYEQYF.

V gene TRBV25-1 combines with J gene TRBJ1-1, with D unresolved. The CDR3 runs 13 residues. From germline, CDR1 is MGHDK and CDR2 SYGVNS. Trimming removed 1 base from V and 10 bases from J, with 13 bases in between. The CDR3 sequence: CASSELLKEGAFF. CDR3 nucleotide sequence: TGTGCCAGCAGTGAATTGTTAAAGGAGGGAGCTTTCTTT.

The chain uses TRBV5-1 and TRBJ2-3, with 12 bases matching TRBD2. The germline gives CDR1 SGHRS, CDR2 YFSETQ. The CDR3 has 17 residues. The V and J ends lost 4 bases and 4 bases, in that order; junction bases with no gene match: 10. The CDR3, as DNA: TGCGCCAGCAGCCGACTGACTAGCGGGAGTCGGGCAGATACGCAGTATTTT. This translates into CASSRLTSGSRADTQYF.

This clone was observed once. The V call is TRBV27, the J call TRBJ2-7, with 9 bases matching TRBD2. The germline gives CDR1 MNHEY, CDR2 SMNVEV (reference sequence). The V gene end was trimmed by 4 bases and the J gene end by 5 bases; junction bases not matched to a gene: 6. The CDR3 is 14 amino acids. The CDR3 sequence is CASSSSGNVNEQYF. CDR3 in DNA: TGTGCCAGCAGTTCTAGCGGGAACGTCAACGAGCAGTACTTC.

The chain carries TRBV7-2 and TRBJ2-1; TRBD2 aligns across 8 bases. CDR1 is SGHTA, CDR2 FQGNSA, per germline. Trimming cost V 3 bases and J 10 bases; bases outside gene matches: 8. The CDR3 covers 14 residues. In DNA, the CDR3 is TGTGCCAGCAGCTTTGGACTAGCCCGGGAAGAGCAGTTCTTC. Its translation is CASSFGLAREEQFF.